This section outlines one TCR beta chain sequence together with its context. Trimming shortened V by 4 bases and J by 3 bases, and 10 bases separated the two germline ends. The germline V gene has CDR1 SGHDT and CDR2 YYEEEE. The CDR3 length is 14 residues. These data belong to a study of blood T cell repertoires in COVID-19. Turning to the study itself: Collection of acute and convalescent COVID-19 samples took place in the United States, Italy and Spain.

Only in-frame clones appear in the TCRdb table, and some are missing; sequencing was by immunoSEQ multiplex PCR. The profile shows about 180,000 clones, 82% of them singletons. Sequencing was done on a sample of peripheral blood. The source of this sequence is a woman between 65 and 79 years old with acute or convalescent COVID-19. The chain recombines TRBV5-6 with TRBJ2-2; a weak D match, TRBD1 (6 bases). The CDR3 spells CASSKQGHTGELFF. In DNA form, the CDR3 reads TGTGCCAGCAGCAAACAGGGCCACACCGGGGAGCTGTTTTTT.